This entry lists 30 T cell receptor beta chains sequenced from one sample in a study of CD8+ T cells in alopecia areata. Treatment noted: oral pan-JAK inhibitor, 5-10 mg twice daily. Sequencing relied on a cDNA template that was reverse transcribed from extracted RNA. TCRdb keeps only in-frame clones here, not all; method: immunoSEQ multiplex PCR. The table has 190,000 or so clones, about 60% seen once. Sequenced material: CD8+ T cells sorted from blood, taken at week 24, from a patient treated with tofacitinib. The receptor source for this set is a human donor with alopecia areata.

This chain uses TRBV5-1 with TRBJ2-1, with TRBD1 matching 8 bases. Germline V gene sequence: CDR1 SGHRS, CDR2 YFSETQ. V lost 8 bases, J lost 9 bases, and 16 bases stayed unmatched. There are 15 residues in the CDR3. CDR3 loop: CASHYDRTGSAEQFF. CDR3 in DNA: TGCGCCAGTCACTACGACAGGACAGGGAGTGCTGAGCAGTTCTTC.

The chain uses TRBV20-1 and TRBJ1-1; tentatively, D is TRBD1 (5 bases). This CDR3 contains 11 residues. V gave up 5 bases and J gave up 5 bases, with 9 bases separating them. Per the germline V gene, CDR1 is DFQATT and CDR2 is SNEGSKA (reference sequence). The CDR3 region is CSAPRGTEAFF. The CDR3 bases are TGCAGTGCTCCTCGGGGGACTGAAGCTTTCTTT.

The genes are TRBV6-5 and TRBJ2-7, with TRBD2 identical over 10 bases. The V segment lost 2 bases and the J segment 5 bases; nucleotides outside the gene matches: 9. The CDR3 runs 16 residues. The germline V gene has CDR1 MNHEY and CDR2 SVGAGI. Here the CDR3 DNA reads TGTGCCAGCAGTTACGGCCAGCGGGGGGGCCGCCACGAGCAGTACTTC. It encodes CASSYGQRGGRHEQYF.

The rearrangement joins TRBV4-2 to TRBJ1-1, with a tentative D call TRBD1 (5 bases). With 3 bases removed from V and 2 bases from J, the gap between germline ends came to 13 bases. This CDR3 comprises 15 residues. Germline-derived CDR1 and CDR2 are LGHNA and YNFKEQ. CDR3 DNA: TGTGCCAGCAGCCACGTAGGACAAAGCAACACTGAAGCTTTCTTT. Translation gives CASSHVGQSNTEAFF.

In this sample, this clone turned up a few times. This chain uses TRBV2 with TRBJ2-7; TRBD1 aligns across 8 bases. With 6 bases clipped from V and 6 bases from J, the junction kept 13 bases outside the gene matches. This CDR3 comprises 15 residues. Germline V CDR1 and CDR2: SNHLY, FYNNEI. The DNA for the CDR3 is TGTGCCAGCAGAAAGTCTATCAGGGGGACAGGCGAGCAGTACTTC. Protein product: CASRKSIRGTGEQYF.

CDR3 loop: CASSWGGTWSYGYTF. The DNA of the CDR3 is TGTGCCAGCAGTTGGGGGGGGACGTGGTCCTATGGCTACACCTTC. The chain couples TRBV2 to TRBJ1-2, with D perhaps matching TRBD1 (5 bases). The CDR3 has 15 residues. The V end lost 5 bases, the J end lost 4 bases, and 17 bases lay between the germline ends. CDR1 is SNHLY, CDR2 FYNNEI, per germline.

V gene TRBV30 combines with J gene TRBJ2-7; D gene ambiguous. The germline V gene encodes CDR1 GTSNPN and CDR2 SVGIG (reference sequence). CDR3 length: 13 residues. V dropped 1 base and J dropped 3 bases, with 10 bases sitting between them. In nucleotides, the CDR3 is TGTGCCTGGAGTGAGGGCAGCCACTACGAGCAGTACTTC. The encoded protein is CAWSEGSHYEQYF.

V and J are TRBV18 and TRBJ2-7; 9 bases map to TRBD1. CDR1 and CDR2 from the germline V gene are KGHSH and LQKENI. J gave up 5 bases and V 1 base, and 3 bases lay outside the gene matches. This CDR3 contains 14 residues. The chain's CDR3 is CASSPRDRVDEQYF. In DNA, the CDR3 is TGTGCCAGCTCACCACGGGACAGGGTGGACGAGCAGTACTTC.

This clone was detected once. The J gene is TRBJ2-7, the V gene TRBV29-1, with a weak D call TRBD1 (6 bases). The germline V and J ends were trimmed by 7 bases and 7 bases, with 23 bases remaining between them. Germline V CDR1 and CDR2: SQVTM, ANQGSEA. The CDR3 contains 14 residues. This CDR3 reads CSARLQGQGWEQYF. CDR3 DNA: TGCAGCGCCCGTCTGCAGGGGCAGGGATGGGAGCAGTACTTC.

The genes are TRBV6-1 and TRBJ1-6, with D uncertain. Germline CDR1 reads MNHNS; CDR2 reads SASEGT. V gave up 4 bases and J gave up 11 bases, with 12 bases separating them. The CDR3 contains 13 residues. Here the CDR3 reads CASSVLGEPPLHF. The CDR3 DNA reads TGTGCCAGCAGTGTGCTTGGGGAGCCACCCCTCCACTTT.

The rearrangement uses TRBV4-1 and TRBJ1-2, with D tentatively TRBD1 (6 bases). The CDR3 has 16 amino acids. The V end lost 2 bases, the J end lost 4 bases, and 17 bases lay between the germline ends. Germline V gene sequence: CDR1 MGHRA, CDR2 YSYEKL. Here the CDR3 reads CASSQTIWPGVYGYTF. In DNA form, the CDR3 reads TGCGCCAGCAGCCAAACGATCTGGCCAGGGGTCTATGGCTACACCTTC.

J is TRBJ2-7 and V is TRBV14, with 7 bases matching TRBD2. In germline, CDR1 is SGHDN, CDR2 FVKESK. This CDR3 comprises 16 residues. The ends lost 0 bases at V and 4 bases at J; junction bases unmatched: 9. CDR3 bases: TGTGCCAGCAGCCAAGATCTAGCGGAGGGAGAGTACGAGCAGTACTTC. The encoded protein is CASSQDLAEGEYEQYF.

This chain joins TRBV30 and TRBJ2-7, with TRBD1 identical over 7 bases. From germline, CDR1 is GTSNPN and CDR2 SVGIG (reference sequence). This CDR3 comprises 13 residues. V dropped 5 bases and J dropped 1; count of bases not matched to a gene: 5. CDR3 sequence: CAWDPGGSYEQYF. CDR3 coding DNA: TGTGCCTGGGATCCAGGGGGTTCCTACGAGCAGTACTTC.

This clone was observed a handful of times. V usage is TRBV29-1 and J usage is TRBJ2-1; 8 positions agree with TRBD1. In germline, CDR1 is SQVTM, CDR2 ANQGSEA. The ends lost 5 bases at V and 5 bases at J; junction bases unmatched: 8. This CDR3 comprises 14 residues. The CDR3 region is CSVPDRARHNEQFF. The DNA of the CDR3 is TGCAGCGTTCCGGACAGGGCACGGCACAATGAGCAGTTCTTC.

This clone turned up a few times. The chain carries TRBV7-8 and TRBJ1-6; 9 bases line up with TRBD1. The V segment lost 5 bases and the J segment 8 bases; nucleotides outside the gene matches: 4. The CDR3 extends over 14 amino acids. Germline V gene data show CDR1 as SGHVS and CDR2 as FQNEAQ. In nucleotides, the CDR3 is TGTGCCAGCAGCACGGGACAGGGTTATTCACCCCTCCACTTT. This gives the protein CASSTGQGYSPLHF.

V and J are TRBV27 and TRBJ1-5; D might be TRBD1 (5 bases). CDR1 and CDR2 from the germline V gene are MNHEY and SMNVEV (reference sequence). The CDR3 is 18 residues long. Trimming cost V 5 bases and J 2 bases, with 22 bases left between them. CDR3 sequence reads: CASSRVGQPLSGNQPQHF. The CDR3, as DNA: TGTGCCAGCAGTCGGGTTGGACAACCGCTCTCGGGCAATCAGCCCCAGCATTTT.

This chain joins TRBV15 and TRBJ1-5, with D hard to call. V was pared by 6 bases and J by 3 bases, with 21 bases between. There are 17 residues in the CDR3. Germline values: CDR1 LNHNV, CDR2 YYDKDF (reference sequence). The CDR3 here is CATSETRGLEVNQPQHF. In DNA, the CDR3 is TGTGCCACCAGTGAAACCCGTGGTCTCGAGGTCAATCAGCCCCAGCATTTT.

J is TRBJ1-5 and V is TRBV4-1; TRBD1 aligns across 9 bases. V trimming: 4 bases; J trimming: 4 bases; junction bases outside the gene matches: 8. The CDR3 extends over 16 amino acids. Germline V gene sequence: CDR1 MGHRA, CDR2 YSYEKL. In nucleotides, the CDR3 is TGCGCCAGCAGCCCCACCGATGACAGGGGGAATCAGCCCCAGCATTTT. Protein: CASSPTDDRGNQPQHF.

The chain joins TRBV13 to TRBJ2-7; 8 nucleotides agree with TRBD1. J was trimmed by 9 bases and V by 2 bases; bases with no gene match: 15. Germline V CDR1 and CDR2: PRHDT, FYEKMQ (reference sequence). The CDR3 consists of 16 residues. The CDR3 loop reads CASSLLAQGAGLRQYF. The CDR3 coding sequence is TGTGCCAGCAGCTTACTTGCTCAGGGGGCAGGACTGCGGCAGTACTTC.

This clone was counted a single time. The rearrangement joins TRBV29-1 to TRBJ2-3, with D uncertain. The germline V gene has CDR1 SQVTM and CDR2 ANQGSEA. The CDR3 consists of 9 residues. Trimming removed 3 bases at V and 6 bases at J, with 1 base between. CDR3 bases: TGCAGCGTTGAGGATACGCAGTATTTT. The encoded protein is CSVEDTQYF.

J is TRBJ1-1 and V is TRBV15; maybe TRBD1 (5 bases). The CDR3 extends over 15 amino acids. With 0 bases removed from V and 1 base from J, the gap between germline ends came to 9 bases. Germline assignment: CDR1 LNHNV and CDR2 YYDKDF (reference sequence). The CDR3 is CATSRDRGRNTEAFF. CDR3 nucleotide sequence: TGTGCCACCAGCAGAGATCGGGGGAGGAACACTGAAGCTTTCTTT.

The chain uses TRBV7-8 and TRBJ2-1; no clear D. Trimming left V 5 bases short and J 8 bases short, with 7 bases between. Per the germline V gene, CDR1 is SGHVS and CDR2 is FQNEAQ. This CDR3 is built from 11 residues. The CDR3 coding sequence is TGTGCCAGCAGCCCCCAGCATGAGCAGTTCTTC. Its protein is CASSPQHEQFF.

The chain is built from TRBV4-1 and TRBJ2-1; perhaps TRBD2 as D (6 bases). Germline V lookup: CDR1 MGHRA, CDR2 YSYEKL. Trimming took 3 bases from V and 8 from J, leaving 8 bases between them. The CDR3 sequence is 12 residues long. In DNA, the CDR3 is TGCGCCAGCAGCCACCCGGGGGATGAGCAGTTCTTC. The encoded protein is CASSHPGDEQFF.

The chain couples TRBV7-9 to TRBJ2-1; perhaps TRBD2 as D (6 bases). The CDR3 runs 15 residues. CDR1 SEHNR and CDR2 FQNEAQ come from the germline V gene (reference sequence). V lost 1 base and J 8 bases, leaving 15 bases between the germline ends. The CDR3 spells CASSLGTSRLHEQFF. The CDR3, as DNA: TGTGCCAGCAGCTTAGGCACTAGCCGCTTGCATGAGCAGTTCTTC.

At least ten counts were recorded for this clone. This chain links TRBV18 with TRBJ2-1, with 7 bases matching TRBD1. The germline V gene encodes CDR1 KGHSH and CDR2 LQKENI. This CDR3 has 17 residues. The J segment lost 2 bases and the V segment lost 1 base, leaving 8 bases of the junction unmatched. The CDR3 region has the DNA TGTGCCAGCTCACCACTGATCCCGGGACAGCCCTACAATGAGCAGTTCTTC. Its translation is CASSPLIPGQPYNEQFF. The whole variable domain, filled in from reference TRBV18 and TRBJ2-1, reads NAGVMQNPRHLVRRRGQEARLRCSPMKGHSHVYWYRQLPEEGLKFMVYLQKENIIDESGMPKERFSAEFPKEGPSILRIQQVVRGDSAAYFCASSPLIPGQPYNEQFFGPGTRLTVL.

The chain recombines TRBV5-6 with TRBJ2-3; TRBD2 might be the D (7 bases). The V gene's germline CDR1 is SGHDT and CDR2 YYEEEE. The V end lost 5 bases, the J end lost 14 bases, and 27 bases lay between the germline ends. The CDR3 contains 15 residues. DNA for the CDR3: TGTGCCAGCAGTCTTATTACGGGGGGCCAAGCCGAACGGTATTTT. Translation gives CASSLITGGQAERYF.

J is TRBJ1-2 and V is TRBV4-1; weak D call: TRBD1 (6 bases). V lost 3 bases to trimming and J lost 2 bases, with 10 bases between them. The CDR3 loop spans 14 amino acids. CDR1 and CDR2 (germline): MGHRA, YSYEKL. CDR3 amino acids: CASSQRDRNYGYTF. CDR3 nucleotide sequence: TGCGCCAGCAGCCAGCGAGACAGGAACTATGGCTACACCTTC.

This clone was counted a few times. This rearrangement joins TRBV4-2 to TRBJ2-1; D is ambiguous. The germline V and J ends were trimmed by 4 bases and 4 bases, with 11 bases remaining between them. This CDR3 comprises 14 residues. In germline, CDR1 is LGHNA, CDR2 YNFKEQ. Here the CDR3 reads CASSPGSLYNEQFF. The CDR3 coding sequence is TGTGCCAGCAGCCCAGGCAGCCTTTACAATGAGCAGTTCTTC.

The chain couples TRBV4-1 to TRBJ1-6, with TRBD1 identical over 8 bases. The J segment lost 9 bases and the V segment lost 4 bases, leaving 5 bases of the junction unmatched. Germline V gene sequence: CDR1 MGHRA, CDR2 YSYEKL. The CDR3 sequence is 14 residues long. The CDR3 bases are TGCGCCAGCAGCCGGACAGGGTTGAGTTCACCCCTCCACTTT. This sequence encodes CASSRTGLSSPLHF.

The chain uses TRBV19 and TRBJ1-1; maybe TRBD1 (5 bases). Trimming took 4 bases from V and 11 from J, leaving 11 bases between them. Germline V gene lookup returns CDR1 LNHDA and CDR2 SQIVND (reference sequence). CDR3 size: 11 residues. The CDR3 region has the DNA TGTGCCAGTAGTACCGGGGGTCAGGCTTTCTTT. Its translation: CASSTGGQAFF.